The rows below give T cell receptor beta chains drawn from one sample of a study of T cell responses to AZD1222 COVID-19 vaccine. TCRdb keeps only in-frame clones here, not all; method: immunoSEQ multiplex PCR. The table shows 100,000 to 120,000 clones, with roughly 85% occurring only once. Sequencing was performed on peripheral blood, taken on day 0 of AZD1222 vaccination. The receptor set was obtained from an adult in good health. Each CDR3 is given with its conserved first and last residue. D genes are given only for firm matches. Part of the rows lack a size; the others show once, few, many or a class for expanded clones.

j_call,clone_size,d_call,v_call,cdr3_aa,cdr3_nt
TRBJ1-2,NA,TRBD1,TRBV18,CASSPRDRGQGYTF,TGTGCCAGCTCTCCCCGGGACAGGGGGCAAGGCTACACCTTC
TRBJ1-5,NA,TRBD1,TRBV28,CAGRDSRNSNQPQHF,TGTGCCGGCCGGGACAGCCGAAATAGCAATCAGCCCCAGCATTTT
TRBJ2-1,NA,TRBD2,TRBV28,CASRPPGGVNEQFF,TGTGCCAGCAGGCCCCCGGGGGGGGTCAATGAGCAGTTCTTC
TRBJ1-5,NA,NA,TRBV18,CASSERDDRPYQPQHF,TGTGCCAGCTCAGAGAGGGACGACAGGCCTTATCAGCCCCAGCATTTT
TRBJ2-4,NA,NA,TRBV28,CASSLPRRDIQYF,TGTGCCAGCAGTTTACCCCGCCGGGACATTCAGTACTTC
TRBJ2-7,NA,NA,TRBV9,CASSAGLRDKTYEQYF,TGTGCCAGCAGCGCAGGGCTCCGGGACAAGACCTACGAGCAGTACTTC
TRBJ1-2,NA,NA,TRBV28,CASEQGIIGYTF,TGTGCCAGCGAACAGGGAATTATTGGCTACACCTTC
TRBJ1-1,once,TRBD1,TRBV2,CASSEGQWRTEAFF,TGTGCCAGCAGTGAGGGACAGTGGAGGACTGAAGCTTTCTTT
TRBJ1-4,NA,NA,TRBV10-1,CASSESKGRLKEKLFF,TGCGCCAGCAGTGAGTCGAAGGGACGGCTGAAAGAAAAACTGTTTTTT
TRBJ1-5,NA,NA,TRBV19,CATAYRETNQPQHF,TGTGCCACCGCATACAGGGAGACAAATCAGCCCCAGCATTTT
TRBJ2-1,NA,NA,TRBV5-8,CASSLGATSYNEQFF,TGTGCCAGCAGCTTGGGGGCGACCTCCTACAATGAGCAGTTCTTC
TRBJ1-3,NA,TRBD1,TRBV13,CASSSRGTGDITIYF,TGTGCCAGCAGCTCTAGGGGGACAGGGGACATCACCATATATTTT
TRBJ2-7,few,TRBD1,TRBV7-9,CASSLVLDRGGEQYF,TGTGCCAGCAGCTTAGTTTTGGACAGGGGCGGCGAGCAGTACTTC
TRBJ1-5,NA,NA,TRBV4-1,CASSPEQVSNQPQHF,TGCGCCAGCAGCCCGGAACAGGTTAGCAATCAGCCCCAGCATTTT
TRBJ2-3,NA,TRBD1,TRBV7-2,CASSSRTGLDTQYF,TGTGCCAGCAGCTCAAGGACAGGGTTAGATACGCAGTATTTT
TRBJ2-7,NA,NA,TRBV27,CASSLKLVTVPYEQYF,TGTGCCAGCAGTTTAAAACTGGTGACCGTTCCCTACGAGCAGTACTTC
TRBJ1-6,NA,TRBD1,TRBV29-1,CSVATGAVGNSPLHF,TGCAGCGTTGCTACAGGGGCGGTTGGGAATTCACCCCTCCACTTT
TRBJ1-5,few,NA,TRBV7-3,CASSLSSGQPSQHF,TGTGCCAGCAGCTTAAGTTCCGGACAGCCATCCCAGCATTTT
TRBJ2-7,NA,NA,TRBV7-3,CASSLTGQSYEQYF,TGTGCCAGCAGCTTAACGGGGCAGAGCTACGAGCAGTACTTC
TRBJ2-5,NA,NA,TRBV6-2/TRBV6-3,CASSYSSRGETQYF,TGTGCCAGCAGTTACTCGTCCAGGGGGGAAACCCAGTACTTC
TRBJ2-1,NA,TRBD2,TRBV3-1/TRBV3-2,CASSHPTSGEENEQFF,TGTGCCAGCAGCCACCCGACTAGCGGGGAGGAGAATGAGCAGTTCTTC
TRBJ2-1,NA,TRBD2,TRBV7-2,CASSFTSGGRNEQFF,TGTGCCAGCAGCTTTACTAGCGGGGGGCGAAATGAGCAGTTCTTC
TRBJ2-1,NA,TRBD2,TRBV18,CASSPRTSGINEQFF,TGTGCCAGCTCACCTCGGACTAGCGGGATCAATGAGCAGTTCTTC
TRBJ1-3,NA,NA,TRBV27,CASSPSLSSSGNTIYF,TGTGCCAGCAGTCCATCTCTTTCGAGCTCTGGAAACACCATATATTTT
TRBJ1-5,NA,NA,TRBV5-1,CASSLGHHSNQPQHF,TGCGCCAGCAGCTTGGGACACCATAGCAATCAGCCCCAGCATTTT
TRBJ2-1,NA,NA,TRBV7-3,CASSSRGEYNEQFF,TGTGCCAGCAGCTCACGGGGCGAATACAATGAGCAGTTCTTC
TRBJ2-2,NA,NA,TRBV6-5,CASSYGTTGELFF,TGTGCCAGCAGTTACGGCACCACCGGGGAGCTGTTTTTT
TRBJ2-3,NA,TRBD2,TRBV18,CASSPTGTRSTDTQYF,TGTGCCAGCTCGCCGACCGGGACTAGGAGCACAGATACGCAGTATTTT
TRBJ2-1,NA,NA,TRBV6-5,CASEGGGNEQFF,TGTGCCAGCGAGGGGGGGGGCAATGAGCAGTTCTTC
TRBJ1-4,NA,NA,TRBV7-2,CASSPTRGGAGEKLFF,TGTGCCAGCAGCCCCACGCGTGGGGGCGCTGGGGAAAAACTGTTTTTT
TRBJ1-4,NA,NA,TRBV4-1,CASSKGGLKLFF,TGCGCCAGCAGCAAAGGAGGGTTAAAACTGTTTTTT
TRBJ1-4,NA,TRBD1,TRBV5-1,CASSSLPGTGNEKLFF,TGCGCCAGCAGTTCACTTCCCGGGACAGGGAATGAAAAACTGTTTTTT
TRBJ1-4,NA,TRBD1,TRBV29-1,CSVLQGDNEKLFF,TGCAGCGTCCTACAGGGGGATAATGAAAAACTGTTTTTT
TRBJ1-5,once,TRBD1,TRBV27,CASSWTGDQPQHF,TGTGCCAGCAGTTGGACAGGAGATCAGCCCCAGCATTTT
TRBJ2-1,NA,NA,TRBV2,CADRGGLVNEQFF,TGTGCCGACCGAGGGGGGCTGGTCAATGAGCAGTTCTTC
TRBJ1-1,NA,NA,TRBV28,CASSPPVGTEAFF,TGTGCCAGCAGTCCGCCGGTGGGCACTGAAGCTTTCTTT
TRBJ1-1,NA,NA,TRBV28,CASSLLGGRGAFF,TGTGCCAGCAGCCTTCTGGGGGGCCGTGGGGCTTTCTTT
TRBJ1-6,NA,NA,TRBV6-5,CASSSMGVGNSPLHF,TGTGCCAGCAGTTCTATGGGGGTCGGCAATTCACCCCTCCACTTT
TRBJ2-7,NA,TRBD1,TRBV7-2,CASRPRTGASYEQYF,TGTGCCAGCAGACCCCGGACAGGGGCCTCCTACGAGCAGTACTTC
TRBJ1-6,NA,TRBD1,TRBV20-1,CSASRDSLDNNSPLHF,TGCAGTGCTAGTCGGGACAGTCTGGATAACAATTCACCCCTCCACTTT
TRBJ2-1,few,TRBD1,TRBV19,CASSIWPGQDYNEQFF,TGTGCCAGTAGTATTTGGCCGGGACAGGACTACAATGAGCAGTTCTTC
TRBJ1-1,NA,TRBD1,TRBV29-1,CSVLLQGVNTEAFF,TGCAGCGTTCTCCTTCAGGGGGTGAACACTGAAGCTTTCTTT
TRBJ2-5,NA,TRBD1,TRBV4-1,CASSQRQGALEETQYF,TGCGCCAGCAGCCAGAGACAGGGGGCGCTGGAAGAGACCCAGTACTTC
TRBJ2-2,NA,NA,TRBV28,CASSFAATGELFF,TGTGCCAGCAGTTTCGCGGCCACCGGGGAGCTGTTTTTT
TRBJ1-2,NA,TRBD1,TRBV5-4,CASSLGDSLYGYTF,TGTGCCAGCAGCTTAGGGGACAGTCTTTATGGCTACACCTTC
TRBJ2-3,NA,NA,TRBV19,CASSIESRADTQYF,TGTGCCAGTAGTATCGAGTCTCGGGCAGATACGCAGTATTTT
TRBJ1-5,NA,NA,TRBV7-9,CASSSGQYQPQHF,TGTGCCAGCAGCTCAGGACAGTATCAGCCCCAGCATTTT
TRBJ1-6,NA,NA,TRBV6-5,CASSPGWGDNSPLHF,TGTGCCAGCAGTCCGGGGTGGGGGGATAATTCACCCCTCCACTTT
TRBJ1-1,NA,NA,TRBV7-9,CASSSKDGIHTEAFF,TGTGCCAGCAGCTCCAAGGACGGAATTCACACTGAAGCTTTCTTT
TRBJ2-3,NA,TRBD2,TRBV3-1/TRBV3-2,CASSQLAGLPDTQYF,TGTGCCAGCAGCCAACTAGCGGGATTACCAGATACGCAGTATTTT
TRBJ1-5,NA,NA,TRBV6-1,CASSGILGRESNQPQHF,TGTGCCAGCAGTGGAATACTTGGACGGGAAAGCAATCAGCCCCAGCATTTT
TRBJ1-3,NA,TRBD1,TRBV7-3,CASRPGTAFTSSGNTIYF,TGTGCCAGCAGGCCCGGGACAGCTTTTACCAGCTCTGGAAACACCATATATTTT